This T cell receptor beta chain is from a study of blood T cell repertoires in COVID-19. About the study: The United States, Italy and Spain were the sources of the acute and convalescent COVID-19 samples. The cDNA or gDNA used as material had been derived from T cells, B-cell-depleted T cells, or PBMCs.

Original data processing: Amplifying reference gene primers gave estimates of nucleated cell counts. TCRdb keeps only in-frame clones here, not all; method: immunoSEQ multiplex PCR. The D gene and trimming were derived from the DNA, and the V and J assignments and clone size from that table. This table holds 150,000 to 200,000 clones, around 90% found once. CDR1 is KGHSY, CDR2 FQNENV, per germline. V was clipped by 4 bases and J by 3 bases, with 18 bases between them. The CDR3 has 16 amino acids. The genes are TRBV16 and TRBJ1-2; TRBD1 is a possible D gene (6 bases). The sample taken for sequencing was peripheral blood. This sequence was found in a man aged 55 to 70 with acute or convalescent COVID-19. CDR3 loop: CASSLYARGEDYGYTF. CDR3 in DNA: TGTGCCAGCAGCCTATACGCCAGGGGCGAGGACTATGGCTACACCTTC. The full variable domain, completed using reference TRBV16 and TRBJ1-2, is GEEVAQTPKHLVRGEGQKAKLYCAPIKGHSYVFWYQQVLKNEFKFLISFQNENVFDETGMPKERFSAKCLPNSPCSLEIQATKLEDSAVYFCASSLYARGEDYGYTFGSGTRLTVV.